The 5 T cell receptor beta chains in this list originate from one sample, sequenced in a study of T cell changes during pregnancy in multiple sclerosis. TCRdb keeps only in-frame clones here, not all; method: immunoSEQ multiplex PCR. The sample holds 55,000 to 70,000 clones, around 90% seen once. Sequenced material: peripheral blood, taken in the second trimester of pregnancy. These receptors all stem from a female donor in good health, enrolled as a control in a pregnancy study.

This chain joins TRBV12-5 and TRBJ2-7, with TRBD1 as a possible D gene (6 bases). V was clipped by 5 bases and J by 6 bases, with 8 bases between them. This CDR3 spans 11 amino acids. The germline CDR1 and CDR2 sequences are LGHNT and FRNRAP. CDR3 in DNA: TGTGCTAGTGGTATGACAGGCGAGCAGTACTTC. Encoded protein: CASGMTGEQYF.

This clone was recorded once. CDR3: CASSGGTGWNEQFF. CDR3 DNA: TGCGCCAGCAGTGGTGGGACAGGTTGGAATGAGCAGTTCTTC. V is TRBV5-1 and J is TRBJ2-1; 8 bases map to TRBD1. This CDR3 region has 14 residues. Trimming at V came to 5 bases and at J to 7 bases, leaving 8 bases not matched to a gene. Germline CDR1 is SGHRS and CDR2 is YFSETQ.

The chain carries TRBV5-5 and TRBJ2-3, with 10 bases aligning to TRBD2. The CDR3 is made up of 14 amino acids. V trimming: 2 bases; J trimming: 5 bases; junction bases outside the gene matches: 2. Germline V gene data show CDR1 as SGHKS and CDR2 as YYEKEE (reference sequence). CDR3 region: CASSLRLAGDTQYF. The CDR3 bases are TGTGCCAGCAGCTTAAGACTAGCGGGAGATACGCAGTATTTT.

The genes are TRBV27 and TRBJ2-1; no reliable D call. Germline V gives CDR1 MNHEY, CDR2 SMNVEV (reference sequence). The CDR3 length is 13 residues. Trimming left V 3 bases short and J 4 bases short, with 7 bases between. The CDR3 bases are TGTGCCAGCAGTTTTTACAGTTACAATGAGCAGTTCTTC. It specifies CASSFYSYNEQFF.

Concerning this clone: The germline gene is not matched at one end of the junction; a read error may be the cause. The chain uses TRBV10-3 and TRBJ2-3; TRBD2 agrees at 10 bases. Germline V CDR1 and CDR2: ENHRY, SYGVKD. CDR3 size: 15 residues. The CDR3 sequence: CAITEREGRTDTQYF. The CDR3 nucleotides are TGTGCCATCACTGAGCGGGAGGGACGCACAGATACGCAGTATTTT.